A single sample is the source of the 16 T cell receptor beta chains below, sequenced in a study of T cell repertoires in aging, cancer and after chemotherapy (dated by TCRdb to between 2017 and 2020). The sequencer was an Illumina MiSeq. Rearranged TRB sequences spanning V, D and J segments were amplified by multiplex touch-down PCR using a mixed TRB-A/B primer pool. The public sequencing data were trimmed at Q25 with fastp and processed into clonotypes with MiXCR by TCRdb, which kept only in-frame beta chains. Each record represents a unique CDR3 protein, reported with the most common genes and DNA among its rows. The sample contains over a thousand distinct CDR3 sequences, 30% of them found a single time. Approximately 37% of the sample is in the top ten clones. TCR beta rearrangements were amplified from genomic DNA isolated from peripheral blood, not from sorted cells or RNA. Sequenced: blood. Receptors originate from a human donor with a solid tumor.

The table lists this clonotype with a few counts. This sequence joins TRBV7-2 and TRBJ2-7, with D perhaps given as TRBD1 or TRBD2 (6 bases each). Germline CDR1 and CDR2: SGHTA and FQGNSA. Between the trimmed V and J ends, which lost 5 bases and 0 bases, there was a span of 20 bases. CDR3 size: 17 residues. CDR3: CASSLVGIGGRSYEQYF. CDR3 nucleotides: TGTGCCAGCAGCCTAGTCGGGATAGGGGGGCGCTCCTACGAGCAGTACTTC.

V is TRBV5-1 and J is TRBJ2-1; 8 bases are a match to TRBD2. The J segment lost 7 bases and the V segment lost 4 bases, leaving 16 bases of the junction unmatched. Germline values: CDR1 SGHRS, CDR2 YFSETQ. The CDR3 has 17 residues. The CDR3 is CASSVTPDPGGRNEQFF. The DNA of the CDR3 is TGCGCCAGCAGCGTCACCCCCGATCCGGGAGGGCGAAATGAGCAGTTCTTC.

J is TRBJ1-1 and V is TRBV7-2; 7 nucleotides match TRBD1. The CDR3 extends over 12 amino acids. The ends lost 3 bases at V and 9 bases at J; junction bases unmatched: 4. Germline V CDR1 and CDR2: SGHTA, FQGNSA. The CDR3 DNA reads as TGTGCCAGCAGCTTGACAGGGTCAAAAGCTTTCTTT. This gives the protein CASSLTGSKAFF.

The V call is TRBV7-2, the J call TRBJ2-1; 8 bases agree with TRBD1. The CDR3 loop spans 17 amino acids. The J segment lost 8 bases and the V segment lost 3 bases, leaving 15 bases of the junction unmatched. Germline V gives CDR1 SGHTA, CDR2 FQGNSA. The DNA of the CDR3 is TGTGCCAGCAGCTTCGCCCTGCAGGGGGCCGGCGGCGATGAGCAGTTCTTC. Translation gives CASSFALQGAGGDEQFF. Looking up the rest from reference TRBV7-2 and TRBJ2-1 gives the full variable domain: GAGVSQSPSNKVTEKGKDVELRCDPISGHTALYWYRQSLGQGLEFLIYFQGNSAPDKSGLPSDRFSAERTGGSVSTLTIQRTQQEDSAVYLCASSFALQGAGGDEQFFGPGTRLTVL.

Judged by abundance, this clonotype is medium-sized. This chain uses TRBV19 with TRBJ2-3; D is uncertain. The CDR3 totals 13 residues. The germline CDR1 and CDR2 sequences are LNHDA and SQIVND (reference sequence). Trimming pared 5 bases from V and 6 bases from J, leaving 12 bases between. This chain's CDR3 is CASSGSAADTQYF. In DNA, the CDR3 is TGTGCCAGTAGTGGGTCCGCCGCGGATACGCAGTATTTT.

The chain employs TRBV29-1 and TRBJ2-3; D gene unclear. From germline, CDR1 is SQVTM and CDR2 ANQGSEA. Trimming removed 5 bases at V and 4 bases at J, with 10 bases between. This CDR3 contains 12 residues. CDR3 DNA sequence: TGCAGCGTTAGGCCAAAGGCAGATACGCAGTATTTT. Amino acid sequence: CSVRPKADTQYF.

The gene calls are TRBV7-3 and TRBJ1-1; D not certain. Per the germline V gene, CDR1 is SGHTA and CDR2 is FQGTGA. The V gene lost 1 base and the J gene lost 3 bases, with 9 bases spanning the gap. The CDR3 is 14 amino acids. This CDR3 is CASSLMGRDTEAFF. CDR3 sequence (DNA): TGTGCCAGCAGCTTAATGGGTCGAGACACTGAAGCTTTCTTT.

This clonotype was observed a single time. The chain combines TRBV7-9 with TRBJ1-2; weak D call: TRBD1 (5 bases). This CDR3 contains 13 residues. V lost 5 bases to trimming and J lost 2 bases, with 9 bases between them. CDR1 and CDR2 (germline): SEHNR, FQNEAQ (reference sequence). The CDR3: CASSRGQNYGYTF. CDR3 bases: TGTGCCAGCAGCCGGGGCCAAAACTATGGCTACACCTTC. Looking up the rest from reference TRBV7-9 and TRBJ1-2 gives the full variable domain: DTGVSQNPRHKITKRGQNVTFRCDPISEHNRLYWYRQTLGQGPEFLTYFQNEAQLEKSRLLSDRFSAERPKGSFSTLEIQRTEQGDSAMYLCASSRGQNYGYTFGSGTRLTVV.

This clonotype is large within its sample. The CDR3 coding sequence is TGTGCCAGCAGCTTATTGGGACGGTCCTCTGGCTACACCTTC. Protein product: CASSLLGRSSGYTF. The gene calls are TRBV11-1 and TRBJ1-2; a weak D match, TRBD1 (5 bases). The CDR3 contains 14 residues. Germline V gene sequence: CDR1 SGHAT, CDR2 FQDESV (reference sequence). Trimming cost V 2 bases and J 7 bases, with 14 bases left between them.

By frequency in the sample, this clonotype is medium-sized. The chain couples TRBV5-5 to TRBJ1-2; D unclear. The CDR3 loop spans 14 amino acids. Germline V gene sequence: CDR1 SGHKS, CDR2 YYEKEE (reference sequence). V lost 0 bases and J lost 3, with 9 bases in between. CDR3 in amino acids: CASSLDSWDYGYTF. The DNA of the CDR3 is TGTGCCAGCAGCTTGGACTCTTGGGACTATGGCTACACCTTC. The whole variable domain, filled in from reference TRBV5-5 and TRBJ1-2, reads DAGVTQSPTHLIKTRGQQVTLRCSPISGHKSVSWYQQVLGQGPQFIFQYYEKEERGRGNFPDRFSARQFPNYSSELNVNALLLGDSALYLCASSLDSWDYGYTFGSGTRLTVV.

V is TRBV6-1 and J is TRBJ2-1, with 7 bases lining up with TRBD2. The CDR3 is made up of 13 amino acids. Per germline, CDR1 MNHNS and CDR2 SASEGT. The V and J ends lost 8 bases and 7 bases, in that order; junction bases with no gene match: 8. This chain's CDR3 is CASGLAALNEQFF. CDR3 DNA sequence: TGTGCCAGCGGGCTAGCGGCCCTTAATGAGCAGTTCTTC.

This clonotype was observed a handful of times. The CDR3 DNA is TGCAGTGCTAGAGATTCGCAGGGGCGGCATCAGCCCCAGCATTTT. It specifies CSARDSQGRHQPQHF. The chain combines TRBV20-1 with TRBJ1-5; maybe TRBD1 (6 bases). Germline V gene data show CDR1 as DFQATT and CDR2 as SNEGSKA (reference sequence). The V end was cut by 0 bases, the J end by 5 bases, with 14 bases between. This CDR3 is 15 amino acids long.

This clonotype was detected only a few times. V is TRBV7-2 and J is TRBJ2-2; tentatively, D is TRBD2 (6 bases). Trimming cost V 1 base and J 3 bases, with 12 bases left between them. This CDR3 region has 16 residues. Germline CDR1 SGHTA, CDR2 FQGNSA. The CDR3 is CASSLVGGGDTGELFF. The CDR3 DNA sequence: TGTGCCAGCAGCTTAGTTGGGGGAGGAGACACCGGGGAGCTGTTTTTT.

Concerning this clonotype: Since a much larger clone is just one base distant, this may be a read error. The DNA is omitted, as the CDR3 cannot be located on it reliably, and the CDR3 follows TCRdb's listing. The gene calls are TRBV10-3 and TRBJ2-5; the D call TRBD1 from the table was never checked on the DNA. Including both end residues, the CDR3 is 17 amino acids long. CDR1 ENHRY and CDR2 SYGVKD come from the germline V gene. The CDR3: CAISAVWGGGNQETRYF.

This clonotype has only a few counts. The chain employs TRBV20-1 and TRBJ2-7, with TRBD1 matching over 9 bases. Germline CDR1 DFQATT, CDR2 SNEGSKA (reference sequence). V shed 6 bases and J 0 bases; nucleotides not matched to a gene: 15. The CDR3 covers 17 residues. The CDR3 nucleotides are TGCAGTGCCTCCGGGACAGGGCGGGCGATTAGCTCCTACGAGCAGTACTTC. It is translated as CSASGTGRAISSYEQYF.

By sample fraction, this clonotype is medium-sized. The CDR3 loop reads CAWSRARTPGWNQPQHF. CDR3 bases: TGTGCCTGGAGTAGGGCGCGAACTCCCGGGTGGAATCAGCCCCAGCATTTT. The chain has TRBV30 and TRBJ1-5; D ambiguous. Germline V gene sequence: CDR1 GTSNPN, CDR2 SVGIG (reference sequence). Trimming removed 2 bases at V and 4 bases at J, with 21 bases between. The CDR3 loop spans 17 amino acids.